This T cell receptor (beta chain) was sequenced for a study of beta chain features in type 1 diabetes. Findings and limits, study-wide: Patients with type 1 diabetes carried fewer insertions and had more deletions at their VDJ junctions. TCRB CDR3 length was moderately but significantly reduced in all four CD4+ subsets of Type 1 diabetes patients.

V gave up 8 bases and J gave up 1 base; unmatched junction bases: 8. Germline values: CDR1 ENHRY, CDR2 SYGVKD. The CDR3 has 15 amino acids. The authors reverse transcribed all of the isolated RNA, so sequencing captured expressed TCRB transcripts. Method: immunoSEQ multiplex PCR; TCRdb's copy keeps in-frame clones and lacks some. The table lists 300,000 to 350,000 clones, 13% to 15% of them singletons. Only a few counts were recorded for this clone. The antigen is not known. The genes are TRBV10-3 and TRBJ1-5, with 7 bases fitting TRBD1. This receptor was taken from a man under 40 in good health. Input material: central memory CD4+ T cells from blood. The CDR3 nucleotides read TGTGCCATCGGGCGGGAGACAGGGAGCAATCAGCCCCAGCATTTT. It yields the protein CAIGRETGSNQPQHF.